Following are 21 T cell receptor beta chains from one sample sequenced in a study of blood T cells in healthy people across ages. A sample-barcoded 5' primer and a J-beta primer mix were used in a second PCR of roughly 7 to 11 cycles. TCRdb analysed the 5' RACE reads with MiXCR anew, one entry per CDR3 protein. The sample lists just under 750,000 distinct CDR3 sequences, about a fifth occurring once. Sequenced sample: blood. The source is a man between 65 and 85 years old in good health.

This chain links TRBV4-3 with TRBJ1-1; D unclear. Trimming removed 3 bases from V and 5 bases from J, with 7 bases in between. Germline loops: CDR1 LGHNA, CDR2 YSLEER. The CDR3 sequence is 12 residues long. CDR3 in amino acids: CASSHGETEAFF. Here the CDR3 DNA reads TGCGCCAGCAGCCATGGAGAAACTGAAGCTTTCTTT.

The chain combines TRBV5-1 with TRBJ2-5; D not resolved. CDR3 size: 15 residues. Trimming pared 4 bases from V and 2 bases from J, leaving 15 bases between. The germline V gene encodes CDR1 SGHRS and CDR2 YFSETQ. The CDR3 reads CASSQSGPYQETQYF. The CDR3 region has the DNA TGCGCCAGCAGCCAATCCGGACCTTATCAAGAGACCCAGTACTTC. Full variable domain (rest looked up from reference TRBV5-1 and TRBJ2-5): KAGVTQTPRYLIKTRGQQVTLSCSPISGHRSVSWYQQTPGQGLQFLFEYFSETQRNKGNFPGRFSGRQFSNSRSEMNVSTLELGDSALYLCASSQSGPYQETQYFGPGTRLLVL.

The chain employs TRBV4-1 and TRBJ1-4; TRBD1 matches 10 bases. The CDR3 covers 15 residues. Germline assignment: CDR1 MGHRA and CDR2 YSYEKL. V trimming: 4 bases; J trimming: 6 bases; junction bases outside the gene matches: 5. CDR3 in DNA: TGCGCCAGCAGCCGGGACAGGGGAATTTATGAAAAACTGTTTTTT. It encodes CASSRDRGIYEKLFF.

This chain joins TRBV18 and TRBJ2-7; 7 positions match TRBD1. The junction had 5 bases not matched to a gene; V was cut back by 3 bases and J by 3 bases. Germline V gene lookup returns CDR1 KGHSH and CDR2 LQKENI. The CDR3 has 14 residues. The CDR3 DNA follows: TGTGCCAGCTCACCCACCCGGGACAGCTACGAGCAGTACTTC. As protein: CASSPTRDSYEQYF.

This clonotype was detected only a few times. This sequence joins TRBV12-3 or TRBV12-4 and TRBJ2-3, with D possibly being TRBD2 (6 bases). This CDR3 contains 15 residues. Trimming cost V 0 bases and J 2 bases, with 9 bases left between them. CDR3 protein: CASSLALAITDTQYF. CDR3 coding DNA: TGTGCCAGCAGTTTAGCGCTAGCGATCACAGATACGCAGTATTTT.

The rearrangement uses TRBV12-3 or TRBV12-4 and TRBJ2-5; the match to TRBD2 covers 9 bases. CDR3 length equals 14 residues. The trim removed 6 bases at V and 3 bases at J, leaving 5 bases unmatched. The CDR3 region is CASRLTSGKETQYF. The CDR3, as DNA: TGTGCCAGCAGGCTGACTAGCGGAAAAGAGACCCAGTACTTC.

This clonotype appeared a few times. The V gene is TRBV29-1, the J gene TRBJ1-1; TRBD1 matches 7 bases. Trimming removed 7 bases from V and 3 bases from J; junction bases left unmatched: 8. Germline CDR1 and CDR2: SQVTM and ANQGSEA. CDR3 length: 13 amino acids. CDR3 residues: CSAMTGSDTEAFF. In DNA, the CDR3 is TGCAGCGCCATGACAGGGTCGGACACTGAAGCTTTCTTT.

The chain uses TRBV29-1 and TRBJ1-1, with 8 bases aligning to TRBD1. The trim removed 4 bases at V and 1 base at J, leaving 2 bases unmatched. The V gene's germline CDR1 is SQVTM and CDR2 ANQGSEA. The CDR3 is 13 amino acids. CDR3 nucleotide sequence: TGCAGCGTTGCGACAGGGGCGAACACTGAAGCTTTCTTT. It encodes CSVATGANTEAFF.

The V call is TRBV5-1, the J call TRBJ2-5; either TRBD1 or TRBD2 may supply D (6 bases each). Germline V CDR1 and CDR2: SGHRS, YFSETQ. The ends were cut back, 7 bases at V and 4 bases at J, with 23 bases in the middle. CDR3 length: 16 residues. CDR3 bases: TGCGCCAGCTACCCTCGCCTTGGAGGGGGTGTAGAGACCCAGTACTTC. This translates into CASYPRLGGGVETQYF.

This clonotype was counted a few times. The V gene is TRBV6-5, the J gene TRBJ2-2; D ambiguous. The V end lost 0 bases, the J end lost 6 bases, and 8 bases lay between the germline ends. The length of the CDR3 is 14 residues. CDR1 MNHEY and CDR2 SVGAGI come from the germline V gene. The CDR3 nucleotides are TGTGCCAGCAGTTACTCGAGTTTTGCCGGGGAGCTGTTTTTT. Translated, it gives CASSYSSFAGELFF.

The chain employs TRBV5-6 and TRBJ2-4; 7 bases line up with TRBD1. The CDR3 has 21 residues. In germline, CDR1 is SGHDT, CDR2 YYEEEE. V trimming: 4 bases; J trimming: 0 bases; junction bases outside the gene matches: 22. The CDR3 nucleotides read TGTGCCAGCAGCAGCTTCCGGGGCAGTCCAGGGGGAATTCTAGCCAAAAACATTCAGTACTTC. This sequence encodes CASSSFRGSPGGILAKNIQYF.

V and J are TRBV7-9 and TRBJ2-7; no clear D gene. Trimming took 4 bases from V and 4 from J, leaving 11 bases between them. The CDR3 consists of 13 residues. Per germline, CDR1 SEHNR and CDR2 FQNEAQ (reference sequence). The DNA for the CDR3 is TGTGCCAGCAGCTCCCCGCGTGATTACGAGCAGTACTTC. Translation gives CASSSPRDYEQYF.

A remark on this clonotype: Relative to the germline gene, one junction end is altered; a read error may explain this. The chain joins TRBV11-2 to TRBJ2-5, with 8 bases fitting TRBD2. The tail of the sequence fits TRBJ2-1 better, so the J call may be wrong. CDR3 size: 15 residues. Germline assignment: CDR1 SGHAT and CDR2 FQNNGV. This CDR3 reads CACSFRGGERNEQFF. DNA of the CDR3: TGTGCCTGCAGCTTTCGGGGGGGAGAAAGGAATGAGCAGTTCTTC.

This chain uses TRBV12-3 or TRBV12-4 with TRBJ1-3; D remains ambiguous. The CDR3 is 16 residues long. Deletions cut 4 bases from V and 1 base from J, with 14 bases between. In DNA, the CDR3 is TGTGCCAGCAGTTACCAAGCCCGAGGATCTGGAAACACCATATATTTT. This translates into CASSYQARGSGNTIYF.

The rearrangement links TRBV7-2 to TRBJ2-5; TRBD2 matches at 8 bases. The J segment lost 2 bases and the V segment lost 1 base, leaving 9 bases of the junction unmatched. The CDR3 is 17 amino acids. Germline V gives CDR1 SGHTA, CDR2 FQGNSA. CDR3 bases: TGTGCCAGCAGCTTAGGGTTTAGCGGGACGGTACAAGAGACCCAGTACTTC. Translation: CASSLGFSGTVQETQYF.

In this sample, this clonotype turned up a few times. J is TRBJ2-3 and V is TRBV27; D may be TRBD1 or TRBD2 (5 bases each). The V gene lost 3 bases and the J gene lost 0 bases, with 10 bases spanning the gap. CDR1 is MNHEY, CDR2 SMNVEV, per germline (reference sequence). This CDR3 is 15 amino acids long. The CDR3 here is CASSLRRDSTDTQYF. The CDR3 bases are TGTGCCAGCAGTTTGCGCCGGGACAGCACAGATACGCAGTATTTT.

The chain recombines TRBV14 with TRBJ2-4; unclear D gene. Trimming pared 0 bases from V and 0 bases from J, leaving 3 bases between. CDR3 length equals 14 residues. From germline, CDR1 is SGHDN and CDR2 FVKESK. The CDR3 DNA follows: TGTGCCAGCAGCCAAGAACAAGCCAAAAACATTCAGTACTTC. This gives the protein CASSQEQAKNIQYF.

The rearrangement uses TRBV7-8 and TRBJ1-1; unclear D gene. This CDR3 has 13 amino acids. V was shortened by 0 bases and J by 6 bases, with 8 bases between the two germline ends. Germline values: CDR1 SGHVS, CDR2 FQNEAQ. CDR3 loop: CASSLAGYAEAFF. DNA for the CDR3: TGTGCCAGCAGCTTAGCAGGGTATGCTGAAGCTTTCTTT.

The J gene is TRBJ2-1, the V gene TRBV7-2, with 7 bases identical to TRBD2. This CDR3 spans 16 amino acids. With V trimmed by 5 bases and J by 4 bases, 11 bases remained unmatched. CDR1 and CDR2 from the germline V gene are SGHTA and FQGNSA. The CDR3 coding sequence is TGTGCCAGCAGCCTAAGCCTGGGACTACCATACAATGAGCAGTTCTTC. Translating it yields CASSLSLGLPYNEQFF.

This clonotype was recorded a few times. The rearrangement uses TRBV6-1 and TRBJ1-4; D gene unclear. Germline-derived CDR1 and CDR2 are MNHNS and SASEGT. This CDR3 is 15 amino acids long. V lost 4 bases to trimming and J lost 6 bases, with 15 bases between them. CDR3 region: CASSGSGIGHEKLFF. In DNA form, the CDR3 reads TGTGCCAGCAGTGGCAGCGGAATTGGGCATGAAAAACTGTTTTTT.

The V and J genes are TRBV20-1 and TRBJ2-4; D is unclear. Germline CDR1 is DFQATT and CDR2 is SNEGSKA (reference sequence). With 0 bases removed from V and 3 bases from J, the gap between germline ends came to 12 bases. CDR3 size: 15 residues. CDR3 sequence reads: CSARDIALGKNIQYF. CDR3 DNA: TGCAGTGCTAGAGATATAGCCCTGGGCAAAAACATTCAGTACTTC.